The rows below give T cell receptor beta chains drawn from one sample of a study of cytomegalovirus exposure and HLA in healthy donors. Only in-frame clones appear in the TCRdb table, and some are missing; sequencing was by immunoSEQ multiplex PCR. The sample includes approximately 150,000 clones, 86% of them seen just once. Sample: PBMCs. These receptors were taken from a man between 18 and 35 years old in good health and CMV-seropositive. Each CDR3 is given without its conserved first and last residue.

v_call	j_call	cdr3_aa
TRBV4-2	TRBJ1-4	ASSQVVREGSEKLF
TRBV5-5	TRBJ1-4	ASSGGYGATNEKLF
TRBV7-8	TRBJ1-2	ASSLSTGSNYGYT
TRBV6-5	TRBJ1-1	ASSYAVNTEAF
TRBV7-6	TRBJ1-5	ASSQGSGTSQPQH
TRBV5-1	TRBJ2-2	ASSFGGRANTGELF
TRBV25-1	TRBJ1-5	ASSEYREKKPQH
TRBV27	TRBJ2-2	ASSLEGAGGELF
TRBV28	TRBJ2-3	ASRSSGRQPDTQY
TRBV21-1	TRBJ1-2	ASSDSRGRGYGYT
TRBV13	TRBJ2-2	ASSLAAAREGLF
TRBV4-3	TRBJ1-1	ASSYSRGWTEAF
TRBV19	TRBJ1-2	ASRRQGAGGYT
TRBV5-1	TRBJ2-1	ASSLVGVYNEQF
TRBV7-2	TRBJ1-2	ASSLNRVNGYT
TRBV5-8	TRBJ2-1	ASSPGQNNEQF
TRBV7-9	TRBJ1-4	ASSDPGGVNEKLF
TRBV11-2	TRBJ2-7	ASSLVAGTGSYEQY
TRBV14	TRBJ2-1	ASSHSYRGRRNEQF